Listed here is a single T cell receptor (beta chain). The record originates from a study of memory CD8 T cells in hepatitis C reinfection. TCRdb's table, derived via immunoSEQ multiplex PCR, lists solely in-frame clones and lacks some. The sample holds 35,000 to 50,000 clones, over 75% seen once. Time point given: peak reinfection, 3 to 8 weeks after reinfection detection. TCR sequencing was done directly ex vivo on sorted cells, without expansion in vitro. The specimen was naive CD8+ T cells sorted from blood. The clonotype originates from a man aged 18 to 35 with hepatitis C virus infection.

The CDR3 here is CASSYSVVELDGYTF. The CDR3 DNA sequence: TGTGCCAGCAGTTACTCAGTGGTCGAACTGGATGGCTACACCTTC. This rearrangement joins TRBV6-6 to TRBJ1-2; no clear D. Trimming cost V 0 bases and J 6 bases, with 14 bases left between them. Looked up from germline, CDR1 is MNHNY and CDR2 is SVGAGI (reference sequence). This CDR3 comprises 15 residues.